The clone carrying this TCR beta chain was counted between two and nine times. Trimming cost V 5 bases and J 7 bases, with 14 bases left between them. Germline CDR1 is MDHEN and CDR2 is SYDVKM. CDR3 length: 13 amino acids. The data stem from a study of blood T cell repertoires in COVID-19. Study-wide context: Samples of COVID-19 (acute and convalescent) were obtained from the United States, Italy and Spain.

Only in-frame clones appear in the TCRdb table, and some are missing; sequencing was by immunoSEQ multiplex PCR. The sample holds some 290,000 clones, 86% seen once. The chain employs TRBV28 and TRBJ1-1; TRBD1 is a possible D gene (5 bases). The clonotype comes from a man aged 18 to 30 with active or convalescent COVID-19. The source material was peripheral blood. CDR3 sequence: CASSLFQGGEAFF. Written as DNA, the CDR3 is TGTGCCAGCAGTCTTTTTCAGGGTGGTGAAGCTTTCTTT.